Listed below are T cell receptor beta chains from one sample, sequenced in a study of T cell responses to AZD1222 COVID-19 vaccine. Data came from immunoSEQ multiplex PCR; TCRdb stores just in-frame clones and leaves some out. The data show 140,000 to 150,000 clones, with 93% seen just once and 1.5% to 2% held by the top ten. Sequences were derived from peripheral blood, sampled on day 0 of AZD1222 vaccination. The source is an adult in good health. Both conserved end residues are part of each CDR3. D genes are given only for firm matches. Rows give clone size only sometimes, using once, few, many, or a class for an expanded clone.

j_call d_call clone_size cdr3_length v_call cdr3_nt cdr3_aa
TRBJ1-6 NA NA 15 TRBV13 TGTGCCAGCAGCTTTCACAGGGCCGCTGGATCACCCCTCCACTTT CASSFHRAAGSPLHF
TRBJ2-5 TRBD2 NA 17 TRBV14 TGTGCCAGCAGCCAAGATCCCGGACTAGCGGGTCAAGAGACCCAGTACTTC CASSQDPGLAGQETQYF
TRBJ1-1 NA few 18 TRBV30 TGTGCCTGGAGTTCCAACAGGGCCCTAGGGCTAATGAACACTGAAGCTTTCTTT CAWSSNRALGLMNTEAFF
TRBJ1-2 NA NA 15 TRBV2 TGTGCCAGCAGTGAGGACGTTCCCGTTAACTATGGCTACACCTTC CASSEDVPVNYGYTF
TRBJ1-1 NA NA 14 TRBV7-2 TGTGCCAGCAGCTTTTTGGCAGGCTCCACTGAAGCTTTCTTT CASSFLAGSTEAFF
TRBJ1-1 NA NA 15 TRBV5-4 TGTGCCAGCAGCTCCCTCTTGGGGGGGCAACCTGAAGCTTTCTTT CASSSLLGGQPEAFF
TRBJ2-7 NA NA 12 TRBV6-5 TGTGCCAGCAACCATCAGGGTGTCGAGCAGTACTTC CASNHQGVEQYF
TRBJ1-4 TRBD1 NA 16 TRBV20-1 TGCAGTGCTAGTGCGCCCGCACAGGGGGCGATGGAAAAACTGTTTTTT CSASAPAQGAMEKLFF
TRBJ2-7 TRBD2 NA 16 TRBV3-1/TRBV3-2 TGTGCCAGCAGCCTCGCGGCTAGCGGGTTCTCCTACGAGCAGTACTTC CASSLAASGFSYEQYF
TRBJ1-1 NA NA 15 TRBV9 TGTGCCAGCAGCGAATCAGGGTTTTCGGGCACTGAAGCTTTCTTT CASSESGFSGTEAFF
TRBJ1-2 TRBD1 NA 16 TRBV11-1 TGTGCCAGCAGCTCAATGGATTTACAGGGGGAGAGTGGCTACACCTTC CASSSMDLQGESGYTF
TRBJ2-2 NA NA 12 TRBV6-5 TGTGCCAGCAGTTACTCCACCGGGGAGCTGTTTTTT CASSYSTGELFF
TRBJ1-2 NA NA 15 TRBV12-5 TGTGCTAGTGGTTTGGTAGGTGGACAGCTCTATGGCTACACCTTC CASGLVGGQLYGYTF
TRBJ1-2 NA NA 12 TRBV6-5 TGTGCCAGCAGTCCAGGGTACGATGGCTACACCTTC CASSPGYDGYTF
TRBJ2-7 NA once 15 TRBV28 TGTGCCACCATCCCTACCGGGACATACCTACGAGAGCAGTACTTC CATIPTGTYLREQYF
TRBJ2-3 TRBD2 NA 13 TRBV29-1 TGCAGTGAGGCGGGGGGGTACACAGATACGCAGTATTTT CSEAGGYTDTQYF
TRBJ1-1 NA NA 13 TRBV3-1/TRBV3-2 TGTGCCAGCAGCCAAGGGGGTATAACTGAAGCTTTCTTT CASSQGGITEAFF
TRBJ2-6 NA NA 18 TRBV7-3 TGTGCCAGCAGCTTAAAGGCCCAGGGAAGCTCTGGGGCCAACGTCCTGACTTTC CASSLKAQGSSGANVLTF
TRBJ1-4 TRBD1 NA 15 TRBV6-5 TGTGCCAGCAGTTCTCGACAGGGGGCTAATGAAAAACTGTTTTTT CASSSRQGANEKLFF
TRBJ1-6 TRBD1 NA 14 TRBV6-5 TGTGCCAGCAGCCCCGACAGGGACAATTCACCCCTCCACTTT CASSPDRDNSPLHF
TRBJ1-1 TRBD1 NA 13 TRBV5-1 TGCGCCAGCAGCCGGACAGGGGAGACTGAAGCTTTCTTT CASSRTGETEAFF
TRBJ1-5 TRBD1 NA 15 TRBV6-5 TGTGCCAGCAAACCTGACAGGGCAAGCAATCAGCCCCAGCATTTT CASKPDRASNQPQHF
TRBJ2-3 NA NA 13 TRBV2 TGTGCCAGCAGTGCTAAGACCACAGATACGCAGTATTTT CASSAKTTDTQYF
TRBJ1-5 TRBD1 once 15 TRBV18 TGTGCCAGCTCACTTACAGGGGGCGTCAATCAGCCCCAGCATTTT CASSLTGGVNQPQHF
TRBJ1-3 NA once 15 TRBV21-1 TGTGCCAGCAGCAAAGGGGCCTCCTCTGGAAACACCATATATTTT CASSKGASSGNTIYF
TRBJ1-1 TRBD1 few 14 TRBV6-5 TGTGCCAGCAGCGTAATGACAGGGGTCACTGAAGCTTTCTTT CASSVMTGVTEAFF
TRBJ1-6 NA NA 15 TRBV7-2 TGTGCCAGCAGCTTAGTTGGGGGGCTAGCCTCACCCCTCCACTTT CASSLVGGLASPLHF
TRBJ1-6 TRBD1 NA 15 TRBV6-6 TGTGCCAGCAGACCCGCAGGGGGTAATAATTCACCCCTCCACTTT CASRPAGGNNSPLHF
TRBJ1-4 NA NA 14 TRBV5-4 TGTGCCAGCAGCTTAAGAGGCGGGGATGAAAAACTGTTTTTT CASSLRGGDEKLFF
TRBJ1-6 TRBD1 NA 15 TRBV6-5 TGTGCCAGCAGTCCAGGAGGGGGCAGTAATTCACCCCTCCACTTT CASSPGGGSNSPLHF
TRBJ1-1 NA NA 12 TRBV20-1 TGCAGTGCTAGTGAGGGCGACACTGAAGCTTTCTTT CSASEGDTEAFF
TRBJ1-1 NA NA 11 TRBV30 TGTGCCTGGAGTGTGGTCACTGAAGCTTTCTTT CAWSVVTEAFF
TRBJ2-3 TRBD2 NA 13 TRBV6-5 TGTGCCGGCGGGGGGTTGGGGACAGATACGCAGTATTTT CAGGGLGTDTQYF
TRBJ2-1 NA NA 16 TRBV30 TGTGCCTGGAGTGAGCCGGCTGCAGGGGCCTACAATGAGCAGTTCTTC CAWSEPAAGAYNEQFF
TRBJ1-6 NA NA 14 TRBV9 TGTGCCAGCAGCGTAGATTCTCGGAGCCAAAGTCTCCACTTT CASSVDSRSQSLHF
TRBJ1-6 NA NA 15 TRBV9 TGTGCCAGCAGCGCGGTTTCCGGCTATAATTCACCCCTCCACTTT CASSAVSGYNSPLHF
TRBJ2-1 NA once 12 TRBV7-9 TGTGCCAGCAGTGAACAGAACAATGAGCAGTTCTTC CASSEQNNEQFF
TRBJ2-7 TRBD2 NA 15 TRBV18 TGTGCCAGCTCACCAGGTAGCGGGGGTCCTTACGAGCAGTACTTC CASSPGSGGPYEQYF
TRBJ2-7 NA NA 11 TRBV2 TGTGCCAGCAGGGAATCTTACGAGCAGTACTTC CASRESYEQYF
TRBJ1-3 NA NA 15 TRBV2 TGTGCCAGCACCCGAGTCGGGGGGTCTGGAAACACCATATATTTT CASTRVGGSGNTIYF
TRBJ1-2 NA NA 13 TRBV27 TGTGCCAGTCGGGGGGGTTCCGGCTATGGCTACACCTTC CASRGGSGYGYTF